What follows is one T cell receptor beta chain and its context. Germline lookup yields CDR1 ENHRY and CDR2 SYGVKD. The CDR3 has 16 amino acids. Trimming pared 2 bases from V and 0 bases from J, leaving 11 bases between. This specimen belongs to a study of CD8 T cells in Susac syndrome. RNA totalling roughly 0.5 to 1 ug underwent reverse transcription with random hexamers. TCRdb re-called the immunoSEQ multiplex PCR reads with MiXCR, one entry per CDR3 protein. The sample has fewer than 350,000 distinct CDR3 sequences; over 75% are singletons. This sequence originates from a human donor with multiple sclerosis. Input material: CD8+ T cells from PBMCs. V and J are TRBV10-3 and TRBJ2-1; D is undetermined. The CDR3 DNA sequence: TGTGCCATCAGTGAGGCGAGCGTAAGCTCCTACAATGAGCAGTTCTTC. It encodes CAISEASVSSYNEQFF.